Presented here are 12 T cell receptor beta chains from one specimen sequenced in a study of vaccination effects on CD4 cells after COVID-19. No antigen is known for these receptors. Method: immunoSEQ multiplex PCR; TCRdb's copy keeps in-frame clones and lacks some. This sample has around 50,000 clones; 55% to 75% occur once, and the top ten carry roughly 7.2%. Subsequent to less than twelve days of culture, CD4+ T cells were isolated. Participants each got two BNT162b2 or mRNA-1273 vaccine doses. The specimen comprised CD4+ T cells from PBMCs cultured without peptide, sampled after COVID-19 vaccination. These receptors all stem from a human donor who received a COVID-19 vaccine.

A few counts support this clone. The CDR3 reads CASSERYEQFF. CDR3 nucleotide sequence: TGTGCCAGCAGTGAACGTTATGAGCAGTTCTTC. The rearrangement uses TRBV6-1 and TRBJ2-1; D not resolved. The CDR3 contains 11 residues. Looked up from germline, CDR1 is MNHNS and CDR2 is SASEGT. Trimming shortened V by 2 bases and J by 8 bases, and 4 bases separated the two germline ends.

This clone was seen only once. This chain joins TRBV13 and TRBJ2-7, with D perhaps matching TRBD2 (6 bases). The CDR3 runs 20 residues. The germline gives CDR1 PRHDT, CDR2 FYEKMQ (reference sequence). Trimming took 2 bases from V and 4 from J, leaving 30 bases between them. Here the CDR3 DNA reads TGTGCCAGCAGCTTATTTTCCCCTAGCCAGGGAGGCATTTGGGAATACGAGCAGTACTTC. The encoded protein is CASSLFSPSQGGIWEYEQYF.

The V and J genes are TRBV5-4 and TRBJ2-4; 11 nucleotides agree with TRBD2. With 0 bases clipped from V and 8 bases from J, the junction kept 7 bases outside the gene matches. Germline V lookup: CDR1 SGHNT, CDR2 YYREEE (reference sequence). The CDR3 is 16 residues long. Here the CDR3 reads CASSLGLAGGTDIQYF. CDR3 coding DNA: TGTGCCAGCAGCTTGGGCCTAGCGGGGGGTACGGACATTCAGTACTTC.

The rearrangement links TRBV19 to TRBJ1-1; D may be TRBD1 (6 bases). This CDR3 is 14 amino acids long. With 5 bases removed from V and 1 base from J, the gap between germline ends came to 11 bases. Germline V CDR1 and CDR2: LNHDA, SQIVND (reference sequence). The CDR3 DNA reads TGTGCCAGTAGTCACAGGGTAAAGAACACTGAAGCTTTCTTT. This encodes CASSHRVKNTEAFF.

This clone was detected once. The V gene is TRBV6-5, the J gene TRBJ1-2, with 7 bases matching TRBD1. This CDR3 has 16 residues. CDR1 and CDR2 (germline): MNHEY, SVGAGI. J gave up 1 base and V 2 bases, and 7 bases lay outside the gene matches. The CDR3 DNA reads TGTGCCAGCAGTTACACCCCAGGGGGTTATAACTATGGCTACACCTTC. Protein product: CASSYTPGGYNYGYTF.

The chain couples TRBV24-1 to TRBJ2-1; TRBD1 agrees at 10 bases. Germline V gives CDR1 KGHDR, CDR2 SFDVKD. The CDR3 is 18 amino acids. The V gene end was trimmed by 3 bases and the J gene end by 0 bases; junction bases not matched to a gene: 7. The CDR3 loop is CATSDPRGTGVSYNEQFF. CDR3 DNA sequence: TGTGCCACCAGTGATCCTCGAGGGACAGGGGTCTCCTACAATGAGCAGTTCTTC.

The CDR3 nucleotides read TGTGCCAGCAGTGTAGGACAGGTCAGCTCTGGAAACACCATATATTTT. This encodes CASSVGQVSSGNTIYF. The chain recombines TRBV2 with TRBJ1-3; 7 bases match TRBD1. With V trimmed by 4 bases and J by 0 bases, 6 bases remained unmatched. The germline CDR1 and CDR2 sequences are SNHLY and FYNNEI. The CDR3 contains 16 residues.

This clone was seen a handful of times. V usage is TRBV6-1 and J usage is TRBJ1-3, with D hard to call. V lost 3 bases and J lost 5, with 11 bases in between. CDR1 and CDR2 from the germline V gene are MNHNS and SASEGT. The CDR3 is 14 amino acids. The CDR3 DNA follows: TGTGCCAGCAGTGAGCCTGCCGGTCGAAACACCATATATTTT. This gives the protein CASSEPAGRNTIYF.

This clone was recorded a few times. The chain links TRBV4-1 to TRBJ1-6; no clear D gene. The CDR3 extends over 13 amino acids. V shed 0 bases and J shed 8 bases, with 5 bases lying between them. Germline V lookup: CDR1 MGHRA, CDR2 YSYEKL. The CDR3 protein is CASSQDDDSPLHF. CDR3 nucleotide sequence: TGCGCCAGCAGCCAAGATGACGATTCACCCCTCCACTTT.

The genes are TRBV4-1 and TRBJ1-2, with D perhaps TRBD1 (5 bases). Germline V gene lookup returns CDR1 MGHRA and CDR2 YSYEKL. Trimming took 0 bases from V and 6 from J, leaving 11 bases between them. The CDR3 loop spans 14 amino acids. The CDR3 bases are TGCGCCAGCAGCCAAGATTGGCAGGGCAATGGCTACACCTTC. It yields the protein CASSQDWQGNGYTF.

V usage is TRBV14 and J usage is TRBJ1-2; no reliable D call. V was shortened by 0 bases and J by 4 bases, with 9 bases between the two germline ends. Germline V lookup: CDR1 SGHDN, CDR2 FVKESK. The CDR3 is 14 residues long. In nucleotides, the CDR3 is TGTGCCAGCAGCCAAGATTTCAGGCCCTATGGCTACACCTTC. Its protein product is CASSQDFRPYGYTF.

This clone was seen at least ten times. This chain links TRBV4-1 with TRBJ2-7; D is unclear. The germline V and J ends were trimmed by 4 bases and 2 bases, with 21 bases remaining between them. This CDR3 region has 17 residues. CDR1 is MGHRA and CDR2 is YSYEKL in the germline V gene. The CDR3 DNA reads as TGCGCCAGCAGCCTCATCCAAATCACAATATACCCCTACGAGCAGTACTTC. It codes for CASSLIQITIYPYEQYF.